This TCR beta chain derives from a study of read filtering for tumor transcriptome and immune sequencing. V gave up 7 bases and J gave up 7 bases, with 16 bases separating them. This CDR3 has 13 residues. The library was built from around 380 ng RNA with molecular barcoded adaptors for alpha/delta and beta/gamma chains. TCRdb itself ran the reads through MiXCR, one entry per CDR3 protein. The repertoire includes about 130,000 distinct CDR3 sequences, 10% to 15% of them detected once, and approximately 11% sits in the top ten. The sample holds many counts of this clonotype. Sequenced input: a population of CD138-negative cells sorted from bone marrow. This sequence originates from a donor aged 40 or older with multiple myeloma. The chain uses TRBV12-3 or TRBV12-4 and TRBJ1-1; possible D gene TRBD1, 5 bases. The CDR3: CASIGHGSGEAFF. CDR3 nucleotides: TGTGCCAGCATAGGACACGGGAGTGGTGAAGCTTTCTTT.